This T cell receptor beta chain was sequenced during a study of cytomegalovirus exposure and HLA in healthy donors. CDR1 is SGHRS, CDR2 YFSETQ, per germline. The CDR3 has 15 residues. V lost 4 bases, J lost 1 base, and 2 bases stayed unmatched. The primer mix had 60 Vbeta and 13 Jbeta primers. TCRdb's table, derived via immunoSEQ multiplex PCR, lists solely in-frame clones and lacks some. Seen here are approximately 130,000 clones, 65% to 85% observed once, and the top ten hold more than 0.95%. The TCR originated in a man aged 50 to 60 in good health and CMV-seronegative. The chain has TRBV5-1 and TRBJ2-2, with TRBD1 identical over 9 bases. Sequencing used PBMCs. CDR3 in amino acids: CASSKDRGNTGELFF. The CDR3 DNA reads TGCGCCAGCAGCAAGGACAGGGGGAACACCGGGGAGCTGTTTTTT.